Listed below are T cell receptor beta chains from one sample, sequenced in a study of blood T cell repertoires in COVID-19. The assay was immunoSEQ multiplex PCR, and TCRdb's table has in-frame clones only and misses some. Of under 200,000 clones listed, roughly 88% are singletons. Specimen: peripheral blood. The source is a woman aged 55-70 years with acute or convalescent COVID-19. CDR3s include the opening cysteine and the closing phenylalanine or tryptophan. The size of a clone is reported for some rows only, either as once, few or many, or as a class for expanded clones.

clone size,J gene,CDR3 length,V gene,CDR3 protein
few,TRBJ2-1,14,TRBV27,CASKRLGEYNEQFF
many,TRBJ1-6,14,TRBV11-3,CASSSGTGGSPLHF
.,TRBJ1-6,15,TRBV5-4,CASTPDRAHNSPLHF
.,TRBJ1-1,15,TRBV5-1,CASSPTGQGGTEAFF
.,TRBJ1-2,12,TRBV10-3,CAVGTGNYGYTF
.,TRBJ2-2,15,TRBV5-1,CASSSTGAGTGELFF
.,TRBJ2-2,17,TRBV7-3,CASSLIAGPTNTGELFF
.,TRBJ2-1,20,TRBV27,CASSSTSLWGQRGVYNEQFF
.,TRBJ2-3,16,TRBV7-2,CASSRGGGPSTDTQYF
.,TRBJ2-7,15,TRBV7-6,CASSLVLGGGAEQYF
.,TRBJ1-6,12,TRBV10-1,CASSEMGGPLHF
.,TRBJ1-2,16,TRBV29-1,CSVSGGVATSNYGYTF
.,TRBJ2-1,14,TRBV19,CASSMTRGYNEQFF
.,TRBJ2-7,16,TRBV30,CAWSARPGLAAYEQYF
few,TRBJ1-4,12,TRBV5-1,CASRGAGEKLFF
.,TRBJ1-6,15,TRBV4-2,CASSQGGQNNSPLHF
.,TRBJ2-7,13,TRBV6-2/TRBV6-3,CASSDPGEWKQYF
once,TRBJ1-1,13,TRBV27,CASSSPMISRAFF
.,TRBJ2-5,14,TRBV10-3,CAIRPGGPQETQYF
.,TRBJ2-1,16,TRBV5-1,CASSLQRTGIYNEQFF